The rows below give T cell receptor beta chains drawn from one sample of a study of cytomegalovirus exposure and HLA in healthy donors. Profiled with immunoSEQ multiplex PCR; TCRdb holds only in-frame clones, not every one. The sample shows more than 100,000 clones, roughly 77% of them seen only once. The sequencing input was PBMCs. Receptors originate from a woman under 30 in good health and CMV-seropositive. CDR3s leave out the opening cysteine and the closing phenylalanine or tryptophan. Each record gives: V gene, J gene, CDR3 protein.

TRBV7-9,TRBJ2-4,ASSLRDRENIQY
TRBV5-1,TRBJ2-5,ASSLGLAGRRQETQY
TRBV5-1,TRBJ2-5,ASSLSRDRGGGTQY
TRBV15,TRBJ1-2,ATSMLWAARGYT
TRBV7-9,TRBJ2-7,ASSLSGVHYEQY
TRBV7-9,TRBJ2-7,ASSNSGGPAYEQY
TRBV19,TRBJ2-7,ASSGPPPGTGVYEQY
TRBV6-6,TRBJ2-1,ASSTHSGRAVDEQF
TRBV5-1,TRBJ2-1,ASSLSGPSDEQF
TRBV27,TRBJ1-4,ASTSPGQKNEKLF
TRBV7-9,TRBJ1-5,ASSLGYREGNSNQPQH
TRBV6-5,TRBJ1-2,ASHTAGSNYGYT
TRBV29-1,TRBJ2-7,SVADTSYEQY
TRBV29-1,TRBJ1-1,SVEYQGNTEAF
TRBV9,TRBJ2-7,ASSVGVGRENEQY
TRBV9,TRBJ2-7,ASSLTEYEQY
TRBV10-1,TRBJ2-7,ASSTGTGGSYEQY
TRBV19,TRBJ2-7,ASHRTGGYEQY